This TCR beta chain was documented in a study of blood T cell repertoires in COVID-19. From germline, CDR1 is SGHNT and CDR2 YENEEA. Trimming left V 4 bases short and J 2 bases short, with 11 bases between. This CDR3 region has 14 residues. Some clones are missing from TCRdb's copy, which holds only in-frame ones; the method was immunoSEQ multiplex PCR. The sample lists around 320,000 clones, 90% occurring once. The TCR sequence derives from a woman aged 18-35 years with acute COVID-19. The rearrangement joins TRBV11-3 to TRBJ2-5; maybe TRBD1 (5 bases). The sequencing sample was made of PBMCs or T cells enriched from blood (not recorded which). The DNA of the CDR3 is TGTGCCAGCAGCTCCCAGGGTCCTCAAGAGACCCAGTACTTC. Protein product: CASSSQGPQETQYF.